Presented here are 23 T cell receptor beta chains from one specimen sequenced in a study of shared clonotypes between healthy human individuals (dated by TCRdb to 2018 to 2020). The method was the immunoSEQ multiplex PCR assay. The source is immuneACCESS, and TCRdb retained only in-frame sequences with V and J called. Part of the clones is not carried over; for the studies checked, unresolved V genes explain less than half of this, and the remainder is unexplained. This sample comprises about 980,000 clones, approximately 80% of them detected only once. Roughly 1.5% of the sample comes from the top ten. Sequences were obtained from memory CD4+ T cells sorted from blood. The meaning of the sample's cell subset or site label: CD45RA-negative fraction. These receptors all come from a man aged 18 to 30 in good health.

This chain uses TRBV27 with TRBJ1-5; D is possibly TRBD1 (6 bases). The ends were cut back, 11 bases at V and 0 bases at J, with 17 bases in the middle. The CDR3 length is 15 residues. Germline V gene sequence: CDR1 MNHEY, CDR2 SMNVEV (reference sequence). The CDR3 DNA is TGTGCCTATGTTAGGGGGTTTCCTAGCAATCAGCCCCAGCATTTT. Protein sequence: CAYVRGFPSNQPQHF.

The chain combines TRBV28 with TRBJ1-3; 11 bases match TRBD1. CDR1 MDHEN and CDR2 SYDVKM come from the germline V gene. V lost 3 bases, J lost 2 bases, and 3 bases stayed unmatched. The CDR3 has 16 amino acids. As DNA, the CDR3 is TGTGCCAGCAGTTTGGGGGGACAGGGGGCTGGAAACACCATATATTTT. Its protein product is CASSLGGQGAGNTIYF.

This clone turned up a few times. V usage is TRBV28 and J usage is TRBJ2-1; the match to TRBD2 covers 12 bases. CDR1 and CDR2 from the germline V gene are MDHEN and SYDVKM. The ends lost 6 bases at V and 4 bases at J; junction bases unmatched: 1. The length of the CDR3 is 14 residues. The CDR3 loop reads CASSGTSGYNEQFF. In DNA, the CDR3 is TGTGCCAGCAGCGGGACTAGCGGGTACAATGAGCAGTTCTTC.

The chain recombines TRBV7-2 with TRBJ1-1; 10 nucleotides line up with TRBD1. Losses at the gene ends were 5 bases for V and 12 bases for J; bases not matched to a gene: 15. Germline CDR1 SGHTA, CDR2 FQGNSA. CDR3 length equals 15 residues. CDR3 sequence: CASSPTVGDRGMTFF. The CDR3 nucleotides are TGTGCCAGCAGCCCTACCGTAGGGGACAGGGGCATGACTTTCTTT.

This clone was seen many times. The identical CDR3 is also encoded by other nucleotide sequences in the sample. V and J are TRBV10-3 and TRBJ1-2; the D is unclear. Trimming took 5 bases from V and 0 from J, leaving 7 bases between them. This CDR3 is 13 amino acids long. The germline CDR1 and CDR2 sequences are ENHRY and SYGVKD. CDR3 protein: CAISRDSNYGYTF. CDR3 nucleotides: TGTGCCATCAGTCGGGATTCTAACTATGGCTACACCTTC.

Details on this clone: Other DNA sequences of this sample code for an identical CDR3. The chain links TRBV5-1 to TRBJ2-7, with D possibly matching TRBD1 (6 bases). CDR3 length equals 14 residues. Germline CDR1 is SGHRS and CDR2 is YFSETQ. With 0 bases removed from V and 5 bases from J, the gap between germline ends came to 12 bases. CDR3 sequence: CASSLEGRGNEQYF. Written as DNA, the CDR3 is TGCGCCAGCAGCTTGGAAGGCAGGGGCAACGAGCAGTACTTC.

The V call is TRBV19, the J call TRBJ1-1; D is undetermined. There are 15 residues in the CDR3. Trimming left V 3 bases short and J 0 bases short, with 11 bases between. Germline assignment: CDR1 LNHDA and CDR2 SQIVND (reference sequence). The CDR3: CASSIRPDLNTEAFF. The CDR3 nucleotides read TGTGCCAGTAGTATTCGTCCAGACCTGAACACTGAAGCTTTCTTT.

Regarding this clone: A much larger clone sits a single nucleotide away, making a read error possible. The rearrangement links TRBV2 to TRBJ2-1; a weak D match, TRBD2 (5 bases). The CDR3 has 14 residues. Germline V gene lookup returns CDR1 SNHLY and CDR2 FYNNEI. Trimming took off 7 bases at V and 0 bases at J, with 10 bases between the two ends. The CDR3 DNA follows: TGTGCCAGCATCTTAGGGAGCTCCTACAATGAGCAGTTCTTC. Encoded protein: CASILGSSYNEQFF.

The rearrangement uses TRBV5-4 and TRBJ1-5; D is possibly TRBD1 (6 bases). Germline V gene data show CDR1 as SGHNT and CDR2 as YYREEE (reference sequence). V shed 10 bases and J shed 1 base, with 18 bases lying between them. CDR3 length equals 15 residues. CDR3 DNA sequence: TGTGCCCGTTCGGGGGACAAATCGAGCAATCAGCCCCAGCATTTT. Amino acid sequence: CARSGDKSSNQPQHF.

At least ten counts were recorded for this clone. V gene TRBV30 combines with J gene TRBJ1-2, with no clear D. Germline V CDR1 and CDR2: GTSNPN, SVGIG (reference sequence). Trimming stripped 5 bases from V and 4 bases from J, with 14 bases between. The CDR3 length is 13 residues. In nucleotides, the CDR3 is TGTGCCTGGGGCCGGGGTGTAGTCTATGGCTACACCTTC. Amino acids: CAWGRGVVYGYTF.

This rearrangement joins TRBV7-2 to TRBJ1-2, with D maybe TRBD1 (5 bases). CDR3 length: 13 residues. The ends were cut back, 5 bases at V and 5 bases at J, with 12 bases in the middle. CDR1 is SGHTA, CDR2 FQGNSA, per germline. The CDR3 region has the DNA TGTGCCAGCAGCGCCGGGACCGAATATGGCTACACCTTC. It yields the protein CASSAGTEYGYTF. The complete variable domain, with remaining parts taken from reference TRBV7-2 and TRBJ1-2, reads GAGVSQSPSNKVTEKGKDVELRCDPISGHTALYWYRQSLGQGLEFLIYFQGNSAPDKSGLPSDRFSAERTGGSVSTLTIQRTQQEDSAVYLCASSAGTEYGYTFGSGTRLTVV.

The CDR3 DNA reads as TGTGCCAGCAGGAAGGCATACAATGAGCAGTTCTTC. Its protein product is CASRKAYNEQFF. V gene TRBV6-5 combines with J gene TRBJ2-1; the D is unclear. Between the trimmed V and J ends, which lost 6 bases and 4 bases, there was a span of 7 bases. There are 12 residues in the CDR3. Germline loops: CDR1 MNHEY, CDR2 SVGAGI.

This clone showed up just a few times. The chain is built from TRBV10-3 and TRBJ2-3, with 10 positions matching TRBD2. CDR3 length equals 15 residues. Germline CDR1 reads ENHRY; CDR2 reads SYGVKD. V shed 6 bases and J 5 bases; nucleotides not matched to a gene: 8. CDR3 protein: CAIRGAGGPGDTQYF. In DNA form, the CDR3 reads TGTGCCATCAGAGGAGCGGGAGGGCCGGGAGATACGCAGTATTTT.

The table lists this clone with a few counts. The chain is built from TRBV7-2 and TRBJ2-7; 8 nucleotides align to TRBD2. This CDR3 is built from 14 residues. Germline lookup yields CDR1 SGHTA and CDR2 FQGNSA. V was pared by 5 bases and J by 3 bases, with 6 bases of the junction left unmatched. In DNA, the CDR3 is TGTGCCAGCAGCCAGGGACTAGTCCACTACGAGCAGTACTTC. It specifies CASSQGLVHYEQYF.

V and J are TRBV6-1 and TRBJ1-6; TRBD1 might be the D (5 bases). The V gene lost 4 bases and the J gene lost 10 bases, with 14 bases spanning the gap. The germline CDR1 and CDR2 sequences are MNHNS and SASEGT. This CDR3 has 14 residues. The CDR3 spells CASSGPGRRSPLHF. The CDR3 DNA is TGTGCCAGCAGTGGACCGGGACGCCGATCACCCCTCCACTTT.

V gene TRBV4-3 combines with J gene TRBJ2-3; a possible D gene is TRBD2 (5 bases). The V end lost 0 bases, the J end lost 6 bases, and 10 bases lay between the germline ends. The CDR3 is made up of 14 amino acids. Per the germline V gene, CDR1 is LGHNA and CDR2 is YSLEER. The CDR3 reads CASSQDPRRDTQYF. The DNA of the CDR3 is TGCGCCAGCAGCCAAGATCCGAGGAGGGATACGCAGTATTTT.

The rearrangement joins TRBV18 to TRBJ2-5; 7 positions agree with TRBD2. The J segment lost 2 bases and the V segment lost 2 bases, leaving 5 bases of the junction unmatched. Germline V gene sequence: CDR1 KGHSH, CDR2 LQKENI. CDR3 length: 15 residues. CDR3 nucleotides: TGTGCCAGCTCACCAGCGGGAGTGGGACAAGAGACCCAGTACTTC. Translated: CASSPAGVGQETQYF. The whole variable domain, remainder taken from reference TRBV18 and TRBJ2-5, is NAGVMQNPRHLVRRRGQEARLRCSPMKGHSHVYWYRQLPEEGLKFMVYLQKENIIDESGMPKERFSAEFPKEGPSILRIQQVVRGDSAAYFCASSPAGVGQETQYFGPGTRLLVL.

The V call is TRBV10-3, the J call TRBJ2-3, with D uncertain. Deletions cut 10 bases from V and 0 bases from J, with 11 bases between. The CDR3 sequence is 13 residues long. The V gene's germline CDR1 is ENHRY and CDR2 SYGVKD. CDR3: CASNRASTDTQYF. The DNA for the CDR3 is TGTGCCAGCAACCGTGCTAGCACAGATACGCAGTATTTT.

This clone was counted between two and nine times. This chain links TRBV7-2 with TRBJ1-4; D gene unclear. Trimming removed 2 bases from V and 3 bases from J, with 13 bases in between. The V gene's germline CDR1 is SGHTA and CDR2 FQGNSA. This CDR3 has 16 residues. CDR3 residues: CASSLSSGLSNEKLFF. For the CDR3, the DNA is TGTGCCAGCAGCTTATCCTCCGGGCTGTCTAATGAAAAACTGTTTTTT.

The genes are TRBV4-3 and TRBJ2-5; TRBD1 matches at 7 bases. The J segment lost 5 bases and the V segment lost 1 base, leaving 4 bases of the junction unmatched. The CDR3 consists of 14 residues. Germline loops: CDR1 LGHNA, CDR2 YSLEER. The CDR3 region has the DNA TGCGCCAGCAGCCAAGGGGACAGCAGGGAGACCCAGTACTTC. It is translated as CASSQGDSRETQYF.

Here the CDR3 reads CATSRGRTAGGYTF. In DNA form, the CDR3 reads TGTGCCACCAGCAGAGGTAGGACAGCGGGTGGCTACACCTTC. The V and J genes are TRBV15 and TRBJ1-2, with D possibly matching TRBD1 (6 bases). Germline CDR1 is LNHNV and CDR2 is YYDKDF (reference sequence). This CDR3 spans 14 amino acids. Trimming took 1 base from V and 7 from J, leaving 13 bases between them.

V usage is TRBV10-2 and J usage is TRBJ1-2, with 8 bases aligning to TRBD1. The germline V gene encodes CDR1 WSHSY and CDR2 SAAADI. The CDR3 totals 13 residues. The V segment lost 4 bases and the J segment 6 bases; nucleotides outside the gene matches: 4. The CDR3 sequence: CASSGRGQDGYTF. CDR3 DNA: TGCGCCAGCAGTGGAAGGGGACAGGATGGCTACACCTTC.

This chain links TRBV5-1 with TRBJ2-3; D is ambiguous. V was shortened by 0 bases and J by 9 bases, with 11 bases between the two germline ends. Germline lookup yields CDR1 SGHRS and CDR2 YFSETQ. The CDR3 loop spans 13 amino acids. The DNA of the CDR3 is TGCGCCAGCAGCTTGGGGTCATTTGAGACGCAGTATTTT. Encoded protein: CASSLGSFETQYF.